This entry is about one T cell receptor beta chain. Its antigen specificity is not known. Per-base quality was not reported, and no clone a single base away is much larger than it. The record originates from a study of blood T cell repertoires in COVID-19 (dated by TCRdb to the early 2020s). For the wider study: Samples from collaborators originated in the United States, Italy and Spain and spanned both the acute and convalescent phases of COVID-19. Where available, HLA class I and class II types were obtained from metadata supplied by the sample provider rather than from assay-based typing. The samples were drawn from the first 160 participants of the ongoing ImmuneRACE study and from 950 to 1,500 subjects provided by 6 global collaborators. The sample metadata nearly always contained a de-identified subject ID, COVID-19 status, age in years and sex. Subjects who had been exposed to COVID-19, were actively infected with it, or had recovered from it provided the deeply sampled blood TCRbeta repertoires that made up the dataset. The prospective study material was composed of cDNA or gDNA derived from T cells, B-cell-depleted T cells, or PBMCs. The repertoires were made available in a free public database intended to serve as a resource for research on the immune response to SARS-CoV-2.

CDR3 length: 14 amino acids, cysteine to phenylalanine. Only the CDR3 DNA is retained, 42 bases long and in frame from the first base. The germline V gene specifies MRHNA as CDR1 and SNTAGT as CDR2. Trimming removed 5 bases from V and 4 bases from J, leaving 11 bases between the germline ends. At one collaborating source in Seattle, patients were enrolled during active infection and were followed longitudinally through the course of disease. Whole blood was collected in K2EDTA tubes by collaborating institutions according to the institutions' own protocols. Collaborator samples were shipped for TCRbeta analysis as frozen whole blood, isolated PBMCs, or DNA extracted from either sample type. TCRbeta CDR3 regions were amplified from genomic DNA by means of the immunoSEQ Assay, a bias-controlled multiplex PCR. As for how the authors treated the data: Within the assay, amplification of reference gene primers was used to estimate how many nucleated cells each sample contained. To quantify the absolute abundance of each unique TCRbeta CDR3 rearrangement, sequence reads were collapsed and filtered. Productive Simpson clonality was computed per sample as the square root of Simpson's diversity index over productive rearrangements. In TCRdb, the immuneACCESS table is reduced to in-frame sequences with V and J assigned. These tables do not hold every clone; where another copy was compared, an unresolved V gene accounts for under half, and the others remain unexplained. V and J calls and clone size follow that table, whereas D and trimming were derived from the DNA. This sample lists approximately 200,000 clones; 84% were detected once. Roughly 7.8% of the sample is taken by the ten largest.

Summary of the overall study and its limitations: The amount of clinical and demographic metadata varied by source and participant and was provided uncurated.

This sequence was found in an elderly woman with COVID-19, enrolled during active disease. The sequence links TRBV6-4 to TRBJ2-2, with the identity of the D gene unclear. The specimen sequenced was peripheral blood. The DNA reads as follows: TGTGCCAGCAGTTCCATCGTCGGCACCGGGGAGCTGTTTTTT. It specifies CASSSIVGTGELFF.